The present entry profiles one T cell receptor beta chain with its context. The antigen is undetermined. The sample is drawn from a study of T cell responses to AZD1222 COVID-19 vaccine. Trimming pared 1 base from V and 0 bases from J, leaving 6 bases between. The germline CDR1 and CDR2 sequences are GTSNPN and SVGIG (reference sequence). The CDR3 covers 13 residues. This table comes from immunoSEQ multiplex PCR, and its TCRdb copy is limited to in-frame clones, with some not included. This table holds over 130,000 clones, roughly 90% found once. Study-wide findings and caveats: Donors were chiefly white British, with a greater number of females, and clonal diversity was perhaps underestimated. A reported finding is that nearly half of spike-specific TCRs target unmutated variant regions. Repertoire sampling was restricted to post-peak T cell response timepoints.

This sequence originates from an adult who received the AZD1222 COVID-19 vaccine. The chain has TRBV30 and TRBJ1-1; unclear D gene. The sequenced sample was peripheral blood, obtained 28 days after the second AZD1222 dose. The CDR3 bases are TGTGCCTGGAGTGCGTCACTGAACACTGAAGCTTTCTTT. This gives the protein CAWSASLNTEAFF.